This T cell receptor (beta chain) appears in the sequencing data of a study of blood T cell repertoires in COVID-19. Trimming pared 7 bases from V and 4 bases from J, leaving 14 bases between. The germline CDR1 and CDR2 sequences are MNHEY and SVGAGI. The length of the CDR3 is 13 residues. Method: immunoSEQ multiplex PCR; TCRdb's copy keeps in-frame clones and lacks some. The profile shows approximately 300,000 clones, more than 70% of them singletons. Source material: peripheral blood. The clonotype originates from a man aged 18 to 29 who had recovered from COVID-19. The chain carries TRBV6-5 and TRBJ2-7; tentative D call: TRBD1 (5 bases). CDR3 coding DNA: TGTGCCAGCAATTCAGGGATGCGGTACGAGCAGTACTTC. It specifies CASNSGMRYEQYF.